This T cell receptor (beta chain) came from a study of low-dose radiotherapy and immunotherapy resistance in tumors. Background on the study: The schedule for Cohort 2 used 1 Gy per fraction every two weeks, which added up to 13 Gy over 26 weeks. Every two weeks patients got nivolumab 240 mg flat dose, plus ipilimumab 1 mg/kg every six weeks, intravenously. Administration of intravenous cyclophosphamide at 200 mg/m2 took place every two weeks, one day before radiation and immunotherapy. For four cycles from cycle 1 day 1, patients took 300 mg oral aspirin daily.

Germline values: CDR1 SGHDT, CDR2 YYEEEE. There are 14 residues in the CDR3. V gave up 4 bases and J gave up 0 bases, with 9 bases separating them. Both TCRalpha and TCRbeta chains were reverse transcribed with V-gene-specific primers. TCRs were put through roughly 20 PCR cycles of amplification with Phusion. A constant-region primer and the V-primer adapter served as the primer pair. TCRdb reprocessed the reads via MiXCR and lists one record per CDR3 protein. This table holds around 10,000 distinct CDR3 sequences, 65% found once. This clonotype was sampled from a human donor with advanced metastatic prostate, ovarian, gallbladder or colorectal cancer (not recorded which). This table probably holds off-target reads from a library built for another chain. The chain combines TRBV5-6 with TRBJ2-3; D is uncertain. The CDR3 DNA reads as TGTGCCAGCAGCCTCCCGACTAGCACAGATACGCAGTATTTT. Translation: CASSLPTSTDTQYF.